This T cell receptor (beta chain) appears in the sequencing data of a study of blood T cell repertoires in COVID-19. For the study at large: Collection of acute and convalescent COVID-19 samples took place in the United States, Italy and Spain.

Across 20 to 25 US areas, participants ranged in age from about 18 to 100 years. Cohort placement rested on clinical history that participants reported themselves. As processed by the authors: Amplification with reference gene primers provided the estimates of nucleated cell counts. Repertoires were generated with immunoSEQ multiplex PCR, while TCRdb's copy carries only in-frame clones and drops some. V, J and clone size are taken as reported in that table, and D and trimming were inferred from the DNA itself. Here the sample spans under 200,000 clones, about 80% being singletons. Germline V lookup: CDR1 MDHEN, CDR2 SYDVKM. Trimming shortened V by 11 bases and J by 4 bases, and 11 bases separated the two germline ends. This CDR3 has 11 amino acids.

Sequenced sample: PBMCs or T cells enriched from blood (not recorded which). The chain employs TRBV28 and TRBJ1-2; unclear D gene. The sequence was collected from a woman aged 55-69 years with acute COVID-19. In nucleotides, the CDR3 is TGTGCCCTGAGGGAGGGCTATGGCTACACCTTC. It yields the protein CALREGYGYTF.